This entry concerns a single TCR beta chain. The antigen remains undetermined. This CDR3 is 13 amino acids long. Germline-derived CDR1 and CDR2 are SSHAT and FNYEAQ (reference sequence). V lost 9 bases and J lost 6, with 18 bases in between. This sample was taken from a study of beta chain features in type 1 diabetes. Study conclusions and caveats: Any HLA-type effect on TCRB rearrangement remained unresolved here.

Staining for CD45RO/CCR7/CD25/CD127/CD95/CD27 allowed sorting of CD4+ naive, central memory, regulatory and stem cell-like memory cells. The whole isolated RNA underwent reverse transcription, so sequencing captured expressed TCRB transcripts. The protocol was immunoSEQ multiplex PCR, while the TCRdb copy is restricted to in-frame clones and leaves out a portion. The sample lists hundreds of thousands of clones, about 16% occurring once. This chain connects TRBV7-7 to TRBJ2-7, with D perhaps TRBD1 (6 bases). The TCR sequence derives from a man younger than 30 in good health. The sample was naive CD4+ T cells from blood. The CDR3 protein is CASLREGRGEQYF. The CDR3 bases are TGTGCCAGTCTCCGAGAGGGCAGGGGCGAGCAGTACTTC.